The 22 T cell receptor beta chains given below trace back to one sample, sequenced in a study of cytomegalovirus exposure and HLA in healthy donors. The study ran its PCR with 60 Vbeta and 13 Jbeta primers. The method was immunoSEQ multiplex PCR; TCRdb's version includes in-frame clones alone and lacks a portion of them. In the table there are 150,000 to 200,000 clones, about 64% of which are singletons. Source material: PBMCs. The source is a man aged 45-65 years in good health and CMV-seronegative.

The chain recombines TRBV11-2 with TRBJ1-1, with no clear D. This CDR3 spans 11 amino acids. Germline loops: CDR1 SGHAT, CDR2 FQNNGV. Trimming stripped 5 bases from V and 8 bases from J, with 9 bases between. CDR3 bases: TGTGCCAGCAGCGTAGTACAGGAAGCTTTCTTT. Protein sequence: CASSVVQEAFF.

This chain's CDR3 is CATKRGDTEAFF. CDR3 coding DNA: TGTGCCACCAAACGGGGGGACACTGAAGCTTTCTTT. The V call is TRBV10-3, the J call TRBJ1-1; perhaps TRBD1 as D (5 bases). Trimming removed 10 bases at V and 3 bases at J, with 12 bases between. This CDR3 contains 12 residues. Germline CDR1 is ENHRY and CDR2 is SYGVKD.

This chain connects TRBV7-2 to TRBJ1-2; no clear D gene. This CDR3 is built from 13 residues. The V gene's germline CDR1 is SGHTA and CDR2 FQGNSA. Trimming cost V 2 bases and J 4 bases, with 8 bases left between them. The CDR3 nucleotides are TGTGCCAGCAGCTTACTGAGCCTCTATGGCTACACCTTC. As protein: CASSLLSLYGYTF.

The chain uses TRBV6-1 and TRBJ2-5; D possibly corresponds to TRBD1 (8 bases). The DNA matches TRBJ2-7 better at its end, which makes the J call doubtful. The CDR3 loop spans 17 amino acids. The germline V gene encodes CDR1 MNHNS and CDR2 SASEGT. The CDR3 coding sequence is TGTGCCAGCAGTGCTCAGACAGGGGCGACGGGGGGATACGAGCAGTACTTC. Its translation: CASSAQTGATGGYEQYF.

The CDR3 protein is CASSAQVYSGNTIYF. DNA for the CDR3: TGTGCCAGCAGCGCGCAGGTTTACTCTGGAAACACCATATATTTT. This rearrangement joins TRBV5-8 to TRBJ1-3; the D is unclear. Germline CDR1 and CDR2: SGHTS and YDEGEE. Trimming pared 4 bases from V and 0 bases from J, leaving 11 bases between. The CDR3 contains 15 residues.

The rearrangement joins TRBV29-1 to TRBJ1-1; the D gene is possibly TRBD1 (5 bases). The CDR3 consists of 12 residues. V dropped 7 bases and J dropped 1 base, with 10 bases sitting between them. CDR1 and CDR2 from the germline V gene are SQVTM and ANQGSEA. As DNA, the CDR3 is TGCAGCGGCGGGGGGGGGAACACTGAAGCTTTCTTT. Translation gives CSGGGGNTEAFF.

The rearrangement uses TRBV29-1 and TRBJ1-2; D may be TRBD1 (6 bases). Germline CDR1 SQVTM, CDR2 ANQGSEA. The CDR3 covers 13 residues. V lost 0 bases and J 8 bases, leaving 13 bases between the germline ends. DNA for the CDR3: TGCAGCGTTGAAGATTCGATTACAGGGGGCTACACCTTC. It is translated as CSVEDSITGGYTF. Together with reference TRBV29-1 and TRBJ1-2, the CDR3 gives the full variable domain: SAVISQKPSRDICQRGTSLTIQCQVDSQVTMMFWYRQQPGQSLTLIATANQGSEATYESGFVIDKFPISRPNLTFSTLTVSNMSPEDSSIYLCSVEDSITGGYTFGSGTRLTVV.

This chain joins TRBV5-4 and TRBJ1-1, with D possibly TRBD1 on 6 matching bases. Deletions cut 5 bases from V and 6 bases from J, with 14 bases between. CDR3 length: 13 amino acids. CDR1 SGHNT and CDR2 YYREEE come from the germline V gene (reference sequence). This CDR3 reads CASRGGQGSEAFF. The CDR3 coding sequence is TGTGCCAGCAGGGGGGGGCAGGGCTCTGAAGCTTTCTTT.

The J gene is TRBJ1-2, the V gene TRBV6-6; D unclear. V lost 6 bases, J lost 8 bases, and 22 bases lay in between. Germline CDR1 MNHNY, CDR2 SVGAGI (reference sequence). The CDR3 is 15 residues long. The CDR3 coding sequence is TGTGCCAGCAGCGCCCCTCCCGTCGCAGGTGGAGGCTACACCTTC. Its protein is CASSAPPVAGGGYTF.

DNA of the CDR3: TGTGCCAGCAGCCGGGGGTTTTCCTACGAGCAGTACTTC. Its translation is CASSRGFSYEQYF. The rearrangement uses TRBV7-2 and TRBJ2-7, with D maybe TRBD2 (6 bases). Germline-derived CDR1 and CDR2 are SGHTA and FQGNSA. This CDR3 has 13 residues. V lost 5 bases to trimming and J lost 1 base, with 9 bases between them.

In regard to this clone: Different DNA sequences within this sample yield the same CDR3. The chain links TRBV5-1 to TRBJ1-1; D is perhaps TRBD1 (6 bases). V was pared by 4 bases and J by 1 base, with 11 bases between. Germline V lookup: CDR1 SGHRS, CDR2 YFSETQ. The CDR3 has 14 residues. The CDR3 DNA reads as TGCGCCAGCAGCCAGGGGACCGCGAACACTGAAGCTTTCTTT. Translation gives CASSQGTANTEAFF.

The chain uses TRBV11-3 and TRBJ2-1; 10 bases match TRBD2. CDR1 and CDR2 (germline): SGHNT, YENEEA. The CDR3 sequence is 17 residues long. V was pared by 1 base and J by 1 base, with 4 bases of the junction left unmatched. The CDR3 is CASSLVSGGASYNEQFF. CDR3 DNA: TGTGCCAGCAGCTTAGTGAGCGGGGGGGCATCCTACAATGAGCAGTTCTTC.

This chain uses TRBV28 with TRBJ1-1; 7 bases map to TRBD1. Germline-derived CDR1 and CDR2 are MDHEN and SYDVKM. The V segment lost 6 bases and the J segment 0 bases; nucleotides outside the gene matches: 10. The CDR3 runs 16 residues. The chain's CDR3 is CASRGRQGSMNTEAFF. The CDR3 DNA is TGTGCCAGCAGAGGGCGACAGGGTAGTATGAACACTGAAGCTTTCTTT.

V is TRBV19 and J is TRBJ2-6, with 7 bases fitting TRBD2. CDR3 size: 18 residues. J gave up 0 bases and V 7 bases, and 12 bases lay outside the gene matches. CDR1 is LNHDA and CDR2 is SQIVND in the germline V gene (reference sequence). The CDR3 DNA follows: TGTGCCAGTACCCTAGTGGGGGGGGTTGCCTCTGGGGCCAACGTCCTGACTTTC. It specifies CASTLVGGVASGANVLTF. Full variable domain (missing parts from reference TRBV19 and TRBJ2-6): DGGITQSPKYLFRKEGQNVTLSCEQNLNHDAMYWYRQDPGQGLRLIYYSQIVNDFQKGDIAEGYSVSREKKESFPLTVTSAQKNPTAFYLCASTLVGGVASGANVLTFGAGSRLTVL.

The V gene is TRBV2, the J gene TRBJ1-1; 8 bases are shared with TRBD1. This CDR3 comprises 15 residues. V shed 8 bases, J shed 1 base, and the junction held 9 bases outside the gene matches. Germline lookup yields CDR1 SNHLY and CDR2 FYNNEI. CDR3 loop: CASHNTGGENTEAFF. In DNA form, the CDR3 reads TGTGCCAGCCATAACACAGGGGGGGAGAACACTGAAGCTTTCTTT.

The chain has TRBV5-1 and TRBJ1-1, with TRBD1 matching over 7 bases. This CDR3 has 16 residues. The V gene's germline CDR1 is SGHRS and CDR2 YFSETQ. With V trimmed by 0 bases and J by 5 bases, 10 bases remained unmatched. CDR3 residues: CASSLVPTGVGTEAFF. CDR3 bases: TGCGCCAGCAGCTTGGTACCCACAGGGGTGGGTACTGAAGCTTTCTTT.

This clone was detected only a few times. The chain links TRBV5-1 to TRBJ2-7; D unclear. The CDR3 has 11 residues. The ends were cut back, 4 bases at V and 5 bases at J, with 7 bases in the middle. Germline V gene sequence: CDR1 SGHRS, CDR2 YFSETQ. CDR3 protein: CASSSFDEQYF. As DNA, the CDR3 is TGCGCCAGCAGCAGCTTTGACGAGCAGTACTTC.

The V gene is TRBV6-6, the J gene TRBJ2-7; D uncertain. CDR1 MNHNY and CDR2 SVGAGI come from the germline V gene (reference sequence). This CDR3 comprises 12 residues. Trimming stripped 6 bases from V and 7 bases from J, with 13 bases between. CDR3 amino acids: CASSLGELEQYF. The CDR3, as DNA: TGTGCCAGCAGCCTCGGAGAATTGGAGCAGTACTTC.

This clone was detected only a few times. The V gene is TRBV7-2, the J gene TRBJ1-5; 11 positions match TRBD1. This CDR3 has 17 amino acids. V lost 2 bases, J lost 7 bases, and 10 bases stayed unmatched. The V gene's germline CDR1 is SGHTA and CDR2 FQGNSA. CDR3 region: CASSLILRTGGQQPQHF. In nucleotides, the CDR3 is TGTGCCAGCAGCTTAATACTACGGACAGGGGGCCAGCAGCCCCAGCATTTT. Supplemented by reference TRBV7-2 and TRBJ1-5, the full variable domain reads GAGVSQSPSNKVTEKGKDVELRCDPISGHTALYWYRQSLGQGLEFLIYFQGNSAPDKSGLPSDRFSAERTGGSVSTLTIQRTQQEDSAVYLCASSLILRTGGQQPQHFGDGTRLSIL.

The rearrangement joins TRBV18 to TRBJ1-1; 7 positions agree with TRBD1. Trimming removed 5 bases from V and 1 base from J; junction bases left unmatched: 4. Per germline, CDR1 KGHSH and CDR2 LQKENI. The CDR3 totals 14 residues. The CDR3 bases are TGTGCCAGCTCAACGACAGGGAAGAACACTGAAGCTTTCTTT. This gives the protein CASSTTGKNTEAFF.

The chain couples TRBV7-2 to TRBJ1-2, with D unresolved. Trimming took off 1 base at V and 10 bases at J, with 19 bases between the two ends. The CDR3 totals 15 residues. The germline V gene encodes CDR1 SGHTA and CDR2 FQGNSA. The CDR3 DNA reads as TGTGCCAGCAGCTTAGAATTCTTACCTTCAAGCCTCTACACCTTC. Translation: CASSLEFLPSSLYTF.

This clone came up once. Within the sample, other DNA sequences also encode this same CDR3. V usage is TRBV5-4 and J usage is TRBJ1-6; tentatively, D is TRBD1 (5 bases). V lost 10 bases, J lost 7 bases, and 18 bases lay in between. Germline values: CDR1 SGHNT, CDR2 YYREEE (reference sequence). CDR3 length equals 14 residues. The CDR3 sequence: CASTRTGLNSPLHF. For the CDR3, the DNA is TGTGCCTCAACGAGAACAGGTTTAAATTCACCCCTCCACTTT.